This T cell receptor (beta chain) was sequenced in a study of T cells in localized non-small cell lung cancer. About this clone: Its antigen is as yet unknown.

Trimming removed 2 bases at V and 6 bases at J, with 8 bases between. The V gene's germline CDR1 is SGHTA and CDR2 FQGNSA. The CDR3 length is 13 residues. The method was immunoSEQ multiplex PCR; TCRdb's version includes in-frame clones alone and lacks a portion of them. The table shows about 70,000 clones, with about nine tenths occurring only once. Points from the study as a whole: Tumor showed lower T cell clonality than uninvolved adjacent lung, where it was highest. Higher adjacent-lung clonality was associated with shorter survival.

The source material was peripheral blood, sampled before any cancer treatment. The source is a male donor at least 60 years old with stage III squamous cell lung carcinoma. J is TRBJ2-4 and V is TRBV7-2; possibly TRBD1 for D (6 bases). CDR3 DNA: TGTGCCAGCAGCTTAAGGACAGTAAACATTCAGTACTTC. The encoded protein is CASSLRTVNIQYF.